These 3 T cell receptor beta chains were sequenced from one sample in a study of CD8 T cells in ankylosing spondylitis. TCRdb passed the 5' RACE reads through MiXCR, listing each CDR3 protein once. Of about 750,000 distinct CDR3 sequences in the sample, under 20% were seen once. Whole-study results and caveats: A TCR beta motif of eight highly homologous variants appeared characteristic of ankylosing spondylitis blood.

No antigens are known for them. Sequencing was done on a sample of blood, either unsorted or a sorted T cell fraction (not recorded which). These receptor sequences come from a male donor with ankylosing spondylitis.

This clonotype is a singleton in its sample. V and J are TRBV5-5 and TRBJ2-3, with D tentatively TRBD1 (5 bases). Germline values: CDR1 SGHKS, CDR2 YYEKEE (reference sequence). The V gene lost 9 bases and the J gene lost 2 bases, with 13 bases spanning the gap. The CDR3 is made up of 13 amino acids. DNA for the CDR3: TGTGCCATGAGCTTAGGGGTCACAGATACGCAGTATTTT. This sequence encodes CAMSLGVTDTQYF.

This clonotype has more than one count but fewer than ten. The chain carries TRBV20-1 and TRBJ1-1; D remains unclear. This CDR3 has 14 residues. The germline V and J ends were trimmed by 3 bases and 6 bases, with 17 bases remaining between them. The germline CDR1 and CDR2 sequences are DFQATT and SNEGSKA (reference sequence). This chain's CDR3 is CSASANARSPEAFF. CDR3 sequence (DNA): TGCAGTGCTAGCGCGAACGCGCGGAGCCCTGAAGCTTTCTTT.

This clonotype was seen only a few times. The CDR3 is CASSQEVVYSGNTGELFF. CDR3 nucleotides: TGCGCCAGCAGCCAAGAGGTCGTTTATAGCGGGAACACCGGGGAGCTGTTTTTT. V gene TRBV4-3 combines with J gene TRBJ2-2; possibly TRBD2 for D (6 bases). V gave up 0 bases and J gave up 1 base, with 15 bases separating them. The germline V gene has CDR1 LGHNA and CDR2 YSLEER. The CDR3 totals 18 residues.